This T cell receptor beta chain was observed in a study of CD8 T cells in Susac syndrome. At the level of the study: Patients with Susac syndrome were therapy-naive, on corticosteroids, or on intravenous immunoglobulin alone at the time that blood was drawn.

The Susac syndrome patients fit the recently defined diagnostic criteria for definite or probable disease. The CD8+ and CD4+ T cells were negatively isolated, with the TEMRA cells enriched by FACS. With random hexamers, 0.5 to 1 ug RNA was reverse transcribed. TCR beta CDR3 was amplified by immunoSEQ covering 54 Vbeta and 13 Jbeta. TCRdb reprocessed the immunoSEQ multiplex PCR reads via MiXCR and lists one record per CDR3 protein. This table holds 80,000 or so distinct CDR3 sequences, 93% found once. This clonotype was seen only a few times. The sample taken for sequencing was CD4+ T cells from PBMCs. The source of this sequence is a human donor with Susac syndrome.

The DNA of the CDR3 is TGTGCCAGCTCACCGGGCTATAGCAATCAGCCCCAGCATTTT. Protein product: CASSPGYSNQPQHF. V usage is TRBV18 and J usage is TRBJ1-5; no definite D call. The germline V and J ends were trimmed by 3 bases and 0 bases, with 6 bases remaining between them. From germline, CDR1 is KGHSH and CDR2 LQKENI. There are 14 residues in the CDR3.